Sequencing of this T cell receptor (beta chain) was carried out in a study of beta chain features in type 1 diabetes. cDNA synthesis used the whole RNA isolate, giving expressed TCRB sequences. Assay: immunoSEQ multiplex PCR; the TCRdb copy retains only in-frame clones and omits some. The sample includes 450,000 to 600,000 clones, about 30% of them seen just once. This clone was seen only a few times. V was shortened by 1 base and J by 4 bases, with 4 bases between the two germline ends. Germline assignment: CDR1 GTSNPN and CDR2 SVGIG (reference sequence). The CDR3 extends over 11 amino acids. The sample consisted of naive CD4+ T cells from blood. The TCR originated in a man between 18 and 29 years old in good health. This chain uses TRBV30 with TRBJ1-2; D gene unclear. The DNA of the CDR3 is TGTGCCTGGAGTGCTGGCTATGGCTACACCTTC. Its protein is CAWSAGYGYTF.